The T cell receptor (beta chain) described here comes from a study of neurological immune-mediated disorders. Ten or more counts support this clonotype. Antigen: not known. Study findings and constraints: Because no CDR3 amino acid sequences were shared across subjects by expanded clones, private repertoires were suggested in all groups. While HTLV-1-associated myelopathy showed the greatest TCR clonal expansion, multiple sclerosis showed the least, falling below healthy controls.

TCRdb re-derived calls from the 5' RACE reads in MiXCR, one entry per CDR3 protein. Counted here are roughly 38,000 distinct CDR3 sequences, 11% occurring once; the ten biggest clones make up roughly 4%. Time point noted: technical triplicate 1. The V end lost 6 bases, the J end lost 14 bases, and 22 bases lay between the germline ends. The CDR3 totals 13 residues. The source material was PBMCs. This TCR came from a man aged 55-75 years with HTLV-1-associated myelopathy (HAM/TSP). The rearrangement uses TRBV12-3 or TRBV12-4 and TRBJ1-2, with D perhaps matching TRBD1 (6 bases). CDR3 loop: CASRPEGQSSSTF. The CDR3 nucleotides are TGTGCCAGCAGACCAGAAGGACAGTCATCGTCAACCTTC.